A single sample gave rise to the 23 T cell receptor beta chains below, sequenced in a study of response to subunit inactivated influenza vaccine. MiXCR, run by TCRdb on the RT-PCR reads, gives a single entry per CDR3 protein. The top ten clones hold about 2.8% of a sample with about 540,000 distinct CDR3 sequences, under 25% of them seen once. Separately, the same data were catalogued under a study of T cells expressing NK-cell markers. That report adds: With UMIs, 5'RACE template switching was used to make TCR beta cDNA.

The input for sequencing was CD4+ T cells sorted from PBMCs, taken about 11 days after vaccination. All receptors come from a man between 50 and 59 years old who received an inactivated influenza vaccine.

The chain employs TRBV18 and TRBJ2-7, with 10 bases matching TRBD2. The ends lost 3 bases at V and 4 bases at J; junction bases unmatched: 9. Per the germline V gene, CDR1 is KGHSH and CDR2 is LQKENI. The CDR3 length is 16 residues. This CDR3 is CASSPPEAGGRYEQYF. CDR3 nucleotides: TGTGCCAGCTCACCCCCCGAAGCGGGAGGGCGATACGAGCAGTACTTC.

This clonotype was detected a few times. The CDR3 sequence: CASSQYSGQPQYF. The CDR3 DNA follows: TGTGCCAGCAGCCAATATTCAGGTCAGCCGCAGTATTTT. The V and J genes are TRBV7-2 and TRBJ2-3; D is unclear. V was cut by 5 bases and J by 10 bases, with 16 bases left in between. The CDR3 runs 13 residues. Germline CDR1 reads SGHTA; CDR2 reads FQGNSA.

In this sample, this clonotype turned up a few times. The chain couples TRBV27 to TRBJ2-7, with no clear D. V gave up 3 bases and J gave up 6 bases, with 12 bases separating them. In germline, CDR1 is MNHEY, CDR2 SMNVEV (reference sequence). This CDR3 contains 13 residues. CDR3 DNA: TGTGCCAGCAGTTTTTCCGTCGGACGCGAGCAGTACTTC. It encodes CASSFSVGREQYF.

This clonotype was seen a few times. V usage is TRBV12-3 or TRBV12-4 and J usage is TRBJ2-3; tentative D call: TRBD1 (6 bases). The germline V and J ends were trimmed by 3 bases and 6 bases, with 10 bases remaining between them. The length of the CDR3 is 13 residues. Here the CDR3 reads CASSLRQGDTQYF. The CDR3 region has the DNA TGTGCCAGCAGTTTGAGGCAGGGGGATACGCAGTATTTT.

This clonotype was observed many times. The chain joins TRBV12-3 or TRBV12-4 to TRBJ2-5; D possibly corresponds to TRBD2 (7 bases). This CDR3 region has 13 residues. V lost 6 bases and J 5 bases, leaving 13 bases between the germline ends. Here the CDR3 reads CASSHGGRETQYF. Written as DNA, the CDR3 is TGTGCCAGCAGCCACGGGGGGCGTGAGACCCAGTACTTC.

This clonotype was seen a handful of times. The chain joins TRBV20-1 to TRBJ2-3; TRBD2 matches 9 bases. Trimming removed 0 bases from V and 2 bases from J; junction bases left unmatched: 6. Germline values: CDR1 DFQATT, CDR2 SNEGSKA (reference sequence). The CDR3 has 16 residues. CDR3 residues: CSARDLRLAATDTQYF. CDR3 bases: TGCAGTGCTAGAGATCTTAGACTAGCGGCCACAGATACGCAGTATTTT.

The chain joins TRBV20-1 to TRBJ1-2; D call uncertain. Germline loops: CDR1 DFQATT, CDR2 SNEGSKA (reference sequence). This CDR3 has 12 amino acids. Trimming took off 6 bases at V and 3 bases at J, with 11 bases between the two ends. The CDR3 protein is CSATRWDYGYTF. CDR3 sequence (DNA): TGCAGTGCCACACGGTGGGACTATGGCTACACCTTC.

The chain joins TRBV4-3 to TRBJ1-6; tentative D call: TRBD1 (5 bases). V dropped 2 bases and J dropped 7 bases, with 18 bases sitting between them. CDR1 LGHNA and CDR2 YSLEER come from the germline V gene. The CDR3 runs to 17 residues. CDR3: CASSQNPRDVENSPLHF. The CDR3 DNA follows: TGCGCCAGCAGCCAAAACCCCAGGGACGTAGAAAATTCACCCCTCCACTTT.

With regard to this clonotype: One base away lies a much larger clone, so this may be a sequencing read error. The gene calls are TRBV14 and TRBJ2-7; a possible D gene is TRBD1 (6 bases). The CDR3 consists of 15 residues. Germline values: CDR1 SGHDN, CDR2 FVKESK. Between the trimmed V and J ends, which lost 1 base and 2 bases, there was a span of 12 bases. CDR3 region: CASSQGWTVAYEQYF. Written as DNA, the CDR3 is TGTGCCAGCAGCCAAGGGTGGACAGTGGCCTACGAGCAGTACTTC.

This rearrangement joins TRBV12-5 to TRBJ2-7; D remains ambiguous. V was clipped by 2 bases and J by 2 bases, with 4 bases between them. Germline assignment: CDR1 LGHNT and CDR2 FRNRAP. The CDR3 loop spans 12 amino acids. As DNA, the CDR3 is TGTGCTAGTGGTTTGTCACCCTACGAGCAGTACTTC. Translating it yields CASGLSPYEQYF.

The CDR3 sequence is CASSFEGGRDTQYF. CDR3 DNA: TGTGCCAGCAGTTTTGAGGGGGGCAGAGATACGCAGTATTTT. The genes are TRBV12-3 or TRBV12-4 and TRBJ2-3, with D perhaps given as TRBD1 or TRBD2 (6 bases each). This CDR3 has 14 amino acids. The germline V and J ends were trimmed by 3 bases and 5 bases, with 12 bases remaining between them.

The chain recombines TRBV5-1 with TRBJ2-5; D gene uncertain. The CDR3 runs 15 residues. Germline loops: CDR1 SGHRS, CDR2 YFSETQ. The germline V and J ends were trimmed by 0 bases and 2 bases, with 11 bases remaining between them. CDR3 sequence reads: CASSLDPMTQETQYF. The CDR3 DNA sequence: TGCGCCAGCAGCTTGGACCCTATGACACAAGAGACCCAGTACTTC.

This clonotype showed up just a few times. In nucleotides, the CDR3 is TGTGCCACCAGTGCCCCGCGGGGGTTCACCGGGGAGCTGTTTTTT. It is translated as CATSAPRGFTGELFF. The chain uses TRBV24-1 and TRBJ2-2; TRBD2 aligns across 7 bases. This CDR3 is 15 amino acids long. CDR1 is KGHDR, CDR2 SFDVKD, per germline. V dropped 5 bases and J dropped 4; count of bases not matched to a gene: 6.

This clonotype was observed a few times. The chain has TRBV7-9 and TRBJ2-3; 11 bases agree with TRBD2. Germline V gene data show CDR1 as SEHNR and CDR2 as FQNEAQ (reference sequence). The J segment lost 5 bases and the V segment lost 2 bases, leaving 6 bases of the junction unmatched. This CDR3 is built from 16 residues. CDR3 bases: TGTGCCAGCAGCTTACTACTAGCGGGAGTAGGAGATACGCAGTATTTT. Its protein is CASSLLLAGVGDTQYF.

CDR3 nucleotides: TGTGCCAGCAGCCTAGACGGGATTTGGCCCCTCCACTTT. Its translation: CASSLDGIWPLHF. The chain combines TRBV5-4 with TRBJ1-6; D is ambiguous. This CDR3 spans 13 amino acids. The V end lost 4 bases, the J end lost 13 bases, and 15 bases lay between the germline ends. Germline V gene lookup returns CDR1 SGHNT and CDR2 YYREEE (reference sequence).

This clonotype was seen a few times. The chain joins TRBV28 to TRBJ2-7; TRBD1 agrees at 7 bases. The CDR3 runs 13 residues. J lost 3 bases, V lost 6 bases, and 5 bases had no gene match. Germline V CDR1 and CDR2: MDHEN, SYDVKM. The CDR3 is CASRNRDSYEQYF. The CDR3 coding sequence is TGTGCCAGCAGAAACCGGGACAGCTACGAGCAGTACTTC. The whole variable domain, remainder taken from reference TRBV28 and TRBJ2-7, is DVKVTQSSRYLVKRTGEKVFLECVQDMDHENMFWYRQDPGLGLRLIYFSYDVKMKEKGDIPEGYSVSREKKERFSLILESASTNQTSMYLCASRNRDSYEQYFGPGTRLTVT.

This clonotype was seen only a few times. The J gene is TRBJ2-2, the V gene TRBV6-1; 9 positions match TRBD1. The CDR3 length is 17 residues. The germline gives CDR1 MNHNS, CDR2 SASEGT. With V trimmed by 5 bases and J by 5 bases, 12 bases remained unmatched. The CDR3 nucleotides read TGTGCCAGCAGTACGACCCCCGGGACAGGGAGGACCGGGGAGCTGTTTTTT. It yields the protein CASSTTPGTGRTGELFF.

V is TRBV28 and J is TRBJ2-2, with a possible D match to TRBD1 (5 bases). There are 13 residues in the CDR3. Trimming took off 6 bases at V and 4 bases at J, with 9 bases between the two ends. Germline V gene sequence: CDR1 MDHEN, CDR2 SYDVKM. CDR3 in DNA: TGTGCCAGCAGGATCAGGGCCACCGGGGAGCTGTTTTTT. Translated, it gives CASRIRATGELFF.

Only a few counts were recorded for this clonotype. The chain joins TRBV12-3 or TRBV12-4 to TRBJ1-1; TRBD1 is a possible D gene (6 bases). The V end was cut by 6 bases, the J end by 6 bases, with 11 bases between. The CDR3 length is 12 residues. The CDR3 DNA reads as TGTGCCAGCAGATACAGGGCGGCTGAAGCTTTCTTT. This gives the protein CASRYRAAEAFF.

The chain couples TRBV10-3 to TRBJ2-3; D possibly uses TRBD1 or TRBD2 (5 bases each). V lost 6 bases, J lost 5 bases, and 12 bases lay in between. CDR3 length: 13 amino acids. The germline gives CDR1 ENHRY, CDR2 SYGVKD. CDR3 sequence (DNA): TGTGCCATCAGACCTAGAGGGGAAGATACGCAGTATTTT. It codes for CAIRPRGEDTQYF.

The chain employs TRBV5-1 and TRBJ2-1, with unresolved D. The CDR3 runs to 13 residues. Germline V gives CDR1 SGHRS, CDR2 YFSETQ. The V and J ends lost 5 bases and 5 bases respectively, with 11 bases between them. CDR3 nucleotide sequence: TGCGCCAGCAGAGCCGGCGTTAACAATGAGCAGTTCTTC. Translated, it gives CASRAGVNNEQFF.

CDR3 amino acids: CASSQAGVTYGYTF. CDR3 coding DNA: TGCGCCAGCAGCCAAGCTGGGGTGACCTATGGCTACACCTTC. The gene calls are TRBV4-3 and TRBJ1-2; D remains unclear. The V and J ends lost 1 base and 4 bases respectively, with 10 bases between them. CDR3 length equals 14 residues. The germline gives CDR1 LGHNA, CDR2 YSLEER.

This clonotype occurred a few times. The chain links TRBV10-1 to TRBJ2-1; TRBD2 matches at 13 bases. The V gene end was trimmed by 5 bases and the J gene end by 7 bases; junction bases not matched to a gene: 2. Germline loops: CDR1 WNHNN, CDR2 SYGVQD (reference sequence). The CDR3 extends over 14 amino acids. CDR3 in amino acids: CASSKLAGGNEQFF. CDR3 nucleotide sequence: TGCGCCAGCAGTAAACTAGCGGGGGGGAATGAGCAGTTCTTC.